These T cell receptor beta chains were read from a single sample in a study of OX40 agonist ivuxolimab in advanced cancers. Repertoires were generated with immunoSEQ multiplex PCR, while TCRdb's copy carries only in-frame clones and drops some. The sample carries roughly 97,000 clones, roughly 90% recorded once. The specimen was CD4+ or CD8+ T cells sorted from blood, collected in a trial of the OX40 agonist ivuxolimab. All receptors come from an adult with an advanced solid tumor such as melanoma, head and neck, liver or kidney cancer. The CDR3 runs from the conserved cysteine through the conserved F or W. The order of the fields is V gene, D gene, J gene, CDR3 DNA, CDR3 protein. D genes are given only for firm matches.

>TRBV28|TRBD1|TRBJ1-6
TGTGCCAGCAGTTTCCTCACAGGGGGGGATAATTCACCCCTCCACTTT
CASSFLTGGDNSPLHF
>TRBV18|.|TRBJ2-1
TGTGCCAGCTCACAACAGGGTAGTGAGCAGTTCTTC
CASSQQGSEQFF
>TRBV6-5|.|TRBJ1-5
TGTGCCAGCAGAGAGGCCGGGTTAAGCAATCAGCCCCAGCATTTT
CASREAGLSNQPQHF
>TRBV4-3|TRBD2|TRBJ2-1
TGCGCCAGCAGCCCATCTAGCGGGAGTTACAATGAGCAGTTCTTC
CASSPSSGSYNEQFF
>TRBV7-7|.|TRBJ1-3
TGTGCCAGCAGCTTAAGCTCTGGAAACACCATATATTTT
CASSLSSGNTIYF
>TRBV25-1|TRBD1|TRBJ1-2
TGTGCCAGCAGTGAATCAGGGGGGGTCGGCTACACCTTC
CASSESGGVGYTF
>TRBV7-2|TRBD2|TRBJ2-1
TGTGCCAGCAGCTCGGGGGGGCGCTACAATGAGCAGTTCTTC
CASSSGGRYNEQFF
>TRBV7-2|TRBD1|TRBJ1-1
TGTGCCAGCAGCTTAGGCACAGGGGTTAACACTGAAGCTTTCTTT
CASSLGTGVNTEAFF
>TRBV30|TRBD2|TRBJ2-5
TGTGCCTGGAGCGGGAGCGGGGGGGGGACCCAGTACTTC
CAWSGSGGGTQYF
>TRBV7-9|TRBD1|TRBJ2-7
TGTGCCAGCAGCTTACGACAGGGGGCTATCGAGCAGTACTTC
CASSLRQGAIEQYF